These 3 T cell receptor beta chains were sequenced from one sample in a study of shared clonotypes between healthy human individuals. TCRdb's table, derived via immunoSEQ multiplex PCR, lists solely in-frame clones and lacks some. This table has more than 1,200,000 clones, approximately 98.5% appearing once. Sequenced input: naive CD4+ T cells sorted from blood. Documented subset: CD45RA+ positively selected. These receptors all stem from a man in his thirties or forties in good health.

The gene calls are TRBV7-2 and TRBJ2-1; TRBD2 matches 9 bases. CDR1 and CDR2 (germline): SGHTA, FQGNSA. The CDR3 covers 15 residues. Losses at the gene ends were 5 bases for V and 3 bases for J; bases not matched to a gene: 5. The CDR3 loop reads CASSLSGSDYNEQFF. The CDR3 nucleotides are TGTGCCAGCAGCCTTAGCGGGAGCGACTACAATGAGCAGTTCTTC.

This chain joins TRBV7-9 and TRBJ1-1; 8 bases match TRBD1. This CDR3 region has 14 residues. The V and J ends lost 5 bases and 4 bases, in that order; junction bases with no gene match: 6. Looked up from germline, CDR1 is SEHNR and CDR2 is FQNEAQ (reference sequence). CDR3 sequence reads: CASSKTGAGTEAFF. The CDR3 nucleotides are TGTGCCAGCAGCAAGACAGGGGCGGGCACTGAAGCTTTCTTT.

The chain joins TRBV19 to TRBJ2-1; 8 nucleotides match TRBD2. The germline V gene encodes CDR1 LNHDA and CDR2 SQIVND (reference sequence). CDR3 length: 14 amino acids. V lost 6 bases and J lost 6; bases outside the gene matches: 7. This CDR3 reads CASSVRTSSNEQFF. The CDR3 region has the DNA TGTGCCAGTAGCGTAAGGACTAGCAGCAATGAGCAGTTCTTC.